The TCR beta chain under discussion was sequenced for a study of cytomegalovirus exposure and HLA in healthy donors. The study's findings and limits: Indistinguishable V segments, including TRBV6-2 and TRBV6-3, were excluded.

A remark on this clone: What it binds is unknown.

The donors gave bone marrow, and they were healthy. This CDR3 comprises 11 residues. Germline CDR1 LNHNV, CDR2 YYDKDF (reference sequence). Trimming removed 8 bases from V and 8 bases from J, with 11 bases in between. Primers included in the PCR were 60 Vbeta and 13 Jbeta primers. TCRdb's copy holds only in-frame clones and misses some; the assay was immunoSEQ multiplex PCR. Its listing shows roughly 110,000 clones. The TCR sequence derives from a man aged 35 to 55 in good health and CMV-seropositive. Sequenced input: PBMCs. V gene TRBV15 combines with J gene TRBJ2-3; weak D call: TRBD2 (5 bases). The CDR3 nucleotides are TGTGCCACCTACGGCGGAGGTACGCAGTATTTT. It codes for CATYGGGTQYF.